The rows below give T cell receptor beta chains drawn from one sample of a study of response to subunit inactivated influenza vaccine. Using its own MiXCR run on the RT-PCR reads, TCRdb lists one record per CDR3 protein. The data show around 540,000 distinct CDR3 sequences, with roughly 10% seen just once and roughly a tenth held by the top ten. Material: PBMCs from blood, obtained on the day of vaccination. All receptors come from a man aged 50-60 years who received an inactivated influenza vaccine. The CDR3 runs from the conserved cysteine through the conserved F or W. D genes are given only for firm matches. Only some rows state a clone size, as once, few, many or a class for expanded clones.

TGTGCCAGCAGCTTAGCGGGAGGGAACACTGAAGCTTTCTTT	CASSLAGGNTEAFF	TRBV12-3/TRBV12-4	.	many	TRBJ1-1
TGCAGCGTTTCGACTAGCGGGGACGGGTCCTACAATGAGCAGTTCTTC	CSVSTSGDGSYNEQFF	TRBV29-1	TRBD2	few	TRBJ2-1
TGTGCCAGCAGCATGGGGACTCTCTTTGAGCAGTTCTTC	CASSMGTLFEQFF	TRBV11-2	.	.	TRBJ2-1
TGTGCCAGCAGCTTTAGCACTTGGGGGGGGGGAGAGACCCAGTACTTC	CASSFSTWGGGETQYF	TRBV7-6	TRBD2	.	TRBJ2-5
TGTGCCAGCAGCTTAGACAGACCCTTGAACACCGGGGAGCTGTTTTTT	CASSLDRPLNTGELFF	TRBV7-9	.	once	TRBJ2-2
TGTGCCAGCAGCCATCTTCGGGGGGGATACAATGAGCAGTTCTTC	CASSHLRGGYNEQFF	TRBV7-8	TRBD2	few	TRBJ2-1
TGTGCCAGCAGTTACAGGGAAATAGCCAAAAACATTCAGTACTTC	CASSYREIAKNIQYF	TRBV6-5	.	many	TRBJ2-4
TGTGCCAGCAGGAGGACAGGGGGATACGAGCAGTACTTC	CASRRTGGYEQYF	TRBV6-2/TRBV6-3	TRBD1	few	TRBJ2-7
TGCGCCAGCAGCTTGGAAAGGGAGAACACTGAAGCTTTCTTT	CASSLERENTEAFF	TRBV5-1	.	few	TRBJ1-1
TGCGCCAGCAGCTTGGCCAATAACCCTTTTGAAGCTTTCTTT	CASSLANNPFEAFF	TRBV5-1	.	.	TRBJ1-1
TGCAGTGCTGGGGCCTCAGACGCCTACGAGCAGTACTTC	CSAGASDAYEQYF	TRBV20-1	.	few	TRBJ2-7
TGTGCCAGCAGTTTAAGGGGTTACGAGCAGTACTTC	CASSLRGYEQYF	TRBV28	.	many	TRBJ2-7
TGCGCCAGCAGCTGGGACATTCGTACCGGGGAGCTGTTTTTT	CASSWDIRTGELFF	TRBV5-1	.	few	TRBJ2-2
TGTGCCAGCAGTCCCACGTTTCTTGAAGCTTTCTTT	CASSPTFLEAFF	TRBV6-1	.	few	TRBJ1-1
TGCAGTACTAGCGGGGGGCCGTACACAGATACGCAGTATTTT	CSTSGGPYTDTQYF	TRBV20-1	TRBD2	many	TRBJ2-3
TGCGCCAGCAGCCCAGGACAGGGGCGAGATACGCAGTATTTT	CASSPGQGRDTQYF	TRBV5-1	TRBD1	many	TRBJ2-3
TGTGCCAGCAGCCAAGACCGAAGGACCTACTACGAGCAGTACTTC	CASSQDRRTYYEQYF	TRBV3-1	.	.	TRBJ2-7
TGTGCCAGCAGCTTACTTCTCAGCCACAATGAGCAGTTCTTC	CASSLLLSHNEQFF	TRBV7-8	.	.	TRBJ2-1
TGTGCCAGCAGCGGGACAGGTACCGACAATGAGCAGTTCTTC	CASSGTGTDNEQFF	TRBV9	TRBD1	.	TRBJ2-1
TGTGCCAGCAGTACCCAGGGACGGCGGACTAGCGGGAGTAATGTGGCCTACGAGCAGTACTTC	CASSTQGRRTSGSNVAYEQYF	TRBV6-2/TRBV6-3	TRBD2	few	TRBJ2-7
TGCGCCAGCAGCCAAGGGGGCAGCGGGTCGGAGACCCAGTACTTC	CASSQGGSGSETQYF	TRBV4-3	.	.	TRBJ2-5
TGTGCCAGCAGTAACAGACAGGGGACTTACTCCTACAATGAGCAGTTCTTC	CASSNRQGTYSYNEQFF	TRBV6-5	TRBD1	.	TRBJ2-1
TGCAGTGCTAGAGATTCCCGGGAACGGGGGGCCAACGTCCTGACTTTC	CSARDSRERGANVLTF	TRBV20-1	.	few	TRBJ2-6
TGCGCCAGCAGAGAGGTGGATCGCGGCTCCTACGAGCAGTACTTC	CASREVDRGSYEQYF	TRBV5-1	.	once	TRBJ2-7
TGTGCCAGCAGTTTCCTAGCGGAGAGCACAGATACGCAGTATTTT	CASSFLAESTDTQYF	TRBV12-3/TRBV12-4	TRBD2	.	TRBJ2-3
TGTGCCAGCAGCTGGGGGAAAGTCTACGAGCAGTACTTC	CASSWGKVYEQYF	TRBV5-6	.	.	TRBJ2-7